This T cell receptor beta chain was sequenced in a study of shared clonotypes between healthy human individuals. The study's findings and limits: Investigators expected sequencing depth to affect clonotype sharing among donors.

Investigators divided CD4+ cells into CD45RA+ naive and CD45RA-negative memory subsets. When replicate PCRs were run on sorted subsets, they used approximately 0.2 ug DNA, around 33,000 T cell genomes. TCRdb's table, derived via immunoSEQ multiplex PCR, lists solely in-frame clones and lacks some. The profile shows about 990,000 clones, about 84% of them singletons. Germline V lookup: CDR1 SGDLS, CDR2 YYNGEE. The CDR3 loop spans 15 amino acids. V gave up 0 bases and J gave up 0 bases, with 7 bases separating them. Details on this clone: Its antigen is unknown.

Sequenced sample: memory CD4+ T cells from PBMCs. Subset: CD45RA-negative fraction. The origin of this receptor is a man younger than 35 in good health. Some clones in this sample may be carry-over from other donors' samples. The J gene is TRBJ2-1, the V gene TRBV9, with D hard to call. The CDR3 DNA sequence: TGTGCCAGCAGCGTAGGGTACGCCTCCTACAATGAGCAGTTCTTC. Its translation: CASSVGYASYNEQFF.